Listed here is a single TCR beta chain. Its antigen remains unidentified. TCRdb reprocessed the 5' RACE reads and stores each CDR3 protein as one record, lacking DNA. Its table records about 460,000 distinct CDR3 sequences. The data were taken from a study of T cells expressing NK-cell markers. Study-wide background: It was sorted CD3+CD56-NKG2C+, CD3+CD56+NKG2C- and CD3+CD56+NKG2C+ T cells that provided the TCR beta repertoires.

Study-level findings and limits: Clones of NKG2C+ T cells that had expanded were of unclear HCMV specificity. In a handful of donors, dominant clonotypes made up roughly 28.3-65% of CD3+CD56-NKG2C+ cells. Dominant NKG2C+ clonotypes in five to seven donors made up about 1.0-8% of CD8+ T cells.

In germline, CDR1 is ENHRY, CDR2 SYGVKD. The CDR3 runs to 18 residues. Sequences were obtained from blood T cells: a sorted CD56 or NKG2C T cell subset, CD4+ or CD8+ T cells, or bulk PBMC T cells (not recorded which). This sequence originates from a woman aged 45-59 years in good health. The genes are TRBV10-3 and TRBJ2-1; the TRBD2 assignment by TCRdb is unverifiable without DNA. CDR3: CAISEFSSSGRADNEQFF.